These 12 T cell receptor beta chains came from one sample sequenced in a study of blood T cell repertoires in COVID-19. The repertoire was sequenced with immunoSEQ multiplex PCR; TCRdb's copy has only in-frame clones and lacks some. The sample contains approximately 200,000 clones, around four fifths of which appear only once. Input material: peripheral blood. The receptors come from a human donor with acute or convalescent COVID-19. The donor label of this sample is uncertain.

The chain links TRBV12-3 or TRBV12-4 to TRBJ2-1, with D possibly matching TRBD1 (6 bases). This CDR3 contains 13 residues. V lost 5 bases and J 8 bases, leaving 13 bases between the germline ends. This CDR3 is CASSMDSRDEQFF. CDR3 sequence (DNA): TGTGCCAGCAGTATGGACAGTCGCGATGAGCAGTTCTTC.

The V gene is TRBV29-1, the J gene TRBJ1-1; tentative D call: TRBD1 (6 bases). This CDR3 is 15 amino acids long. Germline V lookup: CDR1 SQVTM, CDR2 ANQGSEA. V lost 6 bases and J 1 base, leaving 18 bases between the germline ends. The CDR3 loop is CSVGGQLLANTEAFF. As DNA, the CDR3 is TGCAGCGTCGGAGGACAGCTTCTGGCGAACACTGAAGCTTTCTTT.

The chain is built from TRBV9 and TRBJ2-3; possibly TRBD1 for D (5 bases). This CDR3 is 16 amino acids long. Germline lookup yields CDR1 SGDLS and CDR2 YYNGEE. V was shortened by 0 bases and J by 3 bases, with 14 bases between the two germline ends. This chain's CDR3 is CASSVAAREWTDTQYF. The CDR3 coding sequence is TGTGCCAGCAGCGTAGCGGCCAGGGAATGGACAGATACGCAGTATTTT.

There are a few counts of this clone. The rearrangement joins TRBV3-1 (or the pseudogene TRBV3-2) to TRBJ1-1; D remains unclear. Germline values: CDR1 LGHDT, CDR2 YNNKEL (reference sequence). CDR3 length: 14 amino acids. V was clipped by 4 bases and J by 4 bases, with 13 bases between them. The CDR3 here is CASSRSRRSTEAFF. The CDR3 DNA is TGTGCCAGCAGCCGGTCGCGAAGGAGCACTGAAGCTTTCTTT.

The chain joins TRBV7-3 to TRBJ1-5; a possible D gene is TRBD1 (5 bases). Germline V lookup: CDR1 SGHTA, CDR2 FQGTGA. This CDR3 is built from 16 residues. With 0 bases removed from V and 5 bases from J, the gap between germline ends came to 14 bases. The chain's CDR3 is CASSLTWGWEDQPQHF. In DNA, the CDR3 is TGTGCCAGCAGCTTAACATGGGGGTGGGAGGATCAGCCCCAGCATTTT.

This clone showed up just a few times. The CDR3 DNA is TGTGCCAGCAGCTCACAGGGGAACACTGAAGCTTTCTTT. Translated, it gives CASSSQGNTEAFF. This chain joins TRBV5-8 and TRBJ1-1; D may be TRBD1 (6 bases). The V and J ends lost 3 bases and 1 base respectively, with 7 bases between them. This CDR3 contains 13 residues. The germline gives CDR1 SGHTS, CDR2 YDEGEE.

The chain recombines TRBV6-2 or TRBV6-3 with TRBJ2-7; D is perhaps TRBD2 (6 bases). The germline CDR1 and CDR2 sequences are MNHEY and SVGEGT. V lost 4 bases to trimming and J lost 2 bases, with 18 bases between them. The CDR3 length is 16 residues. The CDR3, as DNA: TGTGCCAGCAGTTGGACCAAAGGACGGACTACCTACGAGCAGTACTTC. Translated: CASSWTKGRTTYEQYF.

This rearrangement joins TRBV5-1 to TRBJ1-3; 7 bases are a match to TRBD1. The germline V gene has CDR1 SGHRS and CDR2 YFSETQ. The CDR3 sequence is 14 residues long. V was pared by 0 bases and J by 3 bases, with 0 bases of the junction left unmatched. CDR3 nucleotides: TGCGCCAGCAGCTTGGACAGGGGTGGAAACACCATATATTTT. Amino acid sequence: CASSLDRGGNTIYF.

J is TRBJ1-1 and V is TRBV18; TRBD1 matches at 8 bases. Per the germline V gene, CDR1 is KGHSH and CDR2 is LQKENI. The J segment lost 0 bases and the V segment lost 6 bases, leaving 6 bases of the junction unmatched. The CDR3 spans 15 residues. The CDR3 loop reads CASSEQGEVNTEAFF. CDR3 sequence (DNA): TGTGCCAGCTCGGAACAGGGGGAGGTGAACACTGAAGCTTTCTTT.

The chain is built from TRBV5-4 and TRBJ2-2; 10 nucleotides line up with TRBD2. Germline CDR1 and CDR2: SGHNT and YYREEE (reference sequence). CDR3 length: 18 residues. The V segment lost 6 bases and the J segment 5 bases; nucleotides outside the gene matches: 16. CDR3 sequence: CASTSQRGVAGGTGELFF. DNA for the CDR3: TGTGCCAGCACCTCCCAGAGAGGGGTAGCGGGAGGTACCGGGGAGCTGTTTTTT.

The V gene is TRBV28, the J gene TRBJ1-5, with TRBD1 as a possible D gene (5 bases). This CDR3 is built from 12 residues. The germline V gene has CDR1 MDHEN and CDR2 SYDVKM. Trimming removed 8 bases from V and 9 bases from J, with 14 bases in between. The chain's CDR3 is CASGHLQGPQHF. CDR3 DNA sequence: TGTGCCAGCGGACATCTACAAGGGCCCCAGCATTTT.

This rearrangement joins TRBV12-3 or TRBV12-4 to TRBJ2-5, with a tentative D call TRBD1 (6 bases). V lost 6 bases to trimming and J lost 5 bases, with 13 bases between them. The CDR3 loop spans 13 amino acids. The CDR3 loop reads CASRHRAVETQYF. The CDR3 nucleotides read TGTGCCAGCAGACACAGGGCCGTGGAGACCCAGTACTTC.